This T cell receptor (beta chain) was retrieved from a study of T cells in Graves' hyperthyroidism and ophthalmopathy. This clonotype occurred many times. There were TCR beta CDR3 regions amplified from RNA transcripts. RT-PCR in the first round (using the HTBI primer set) targeted the TCR CDR3. Via MiXCR, TCRdb re-called the multiplex PCR reads, giving one row per CDR3 protein. Of approximately 360,000 distinct CDR3 sequences detected, 15% to 18% appear once; the ten largest clones hold roughly 25%. Deletions cut 5 bases from V and 3 bases from J, with 22 bases between. This CDR3 has 17 residues. Germline CDR1 MDHEN, CDR2 SYDVKM.

The genes are TRBV28 and TRBJ1-1, with D possibly being TRBD1 (5 bases). This clonotype originated in a young woman with Graves' hyperthyroidism that later progressed to Graves' ophthalmopathy. Input material: blood. CDR3 loop: CASSPPGAAGLYTEAFF. The CDR3 DNA follows: TGTGCCAGCAGTCCCCCCGGGGCCGCCGGATTATACACTGAAGCTTTCTTT.